The rows below give T cell receptor beta chains drawn from one sample of a study of T cell changes during pregnancy in multiple sclerosis. Measured with immunoSEQ multiplex PCR; TCRdb has only the in-frame clones, and not every one. The sample yields about 24,000 clones, roughly 89% seen once. The sequenced sample was CD8+ T cells from peripheral blood mononuclear cells, obtained in the first trimester of pregnancy. These receptors all stem from a female donor in good health, enrolled as a control in a pregnancy study. Both conserved end residues are part of each CDR3. The order of the fields is J gene, D gene, clone size, V gene, CDR3 DNA, CDR3 protein. A D gene is named only where the DNA matches it firmly. The listing skips clone size in some rows; elsewhere it reads once, few, many or a size class.

j_call: TRBJ2-7
d_call: NA
clone_size: NA
v_call: TRBV2
cdr3_nt: TGTGCCAGCGTGGCGGGTTCCTACGAGCAGTACTTC
cdr3_aa: CASVAGSYEQYF

j_call: TRBJ1-5
d_call: TRBD1
clone_size: NA
v_call: TRBV28
cdr3_nt: TGTGCCAGCAGTTGGGAACAGGGGGATCAGCCCCAGCATTTT
cdr3_aa: CASSWEQGDQPQHF

j_call: TRBJ1-1
d_call: NA
clone_size: NA
v_call: TRBV19
cdr3_nt: TGTGCCAGTAGTATAGTCATGAACACTGAAGCTTTCTTT
cdr3_aa: CASSIVMNTEAFF

j_call: TRBJ2-3
d_call: NA
clone_size: NA
v_call: TRBV7-3
cdr3_nt: TGTGCCAGCAGCTCAAGGGGTTCCACAGATACGCAGTATTTT
cdr3_aa: CASSSRGSTDTQYF

j_call: TRBJ2-3
d_call: TRBD2
clone_size: NA
v_call: TRBV4-3
cdr3_nt: TGCGCCAGCAGCCAAGATGCAGGGCTAGCGGGGGGTATAGATACGCAGTATTTT
cdr3_aa: CASSQDAGLAGGIDTQYF

j_call: TRBJ2-7
d_call: NA
clone_size: NA
v_call: TRBV29-1
cdr3_nt: TGCAGCGTTGAACTCCGCGACTACGAGCAGTACTTC
cdr3_aa: CSVELRDYEQYF

j_call: TRBJ1-6
d_call: TRBD1
clone_size: NA
v_call: TRBV6-5
cdr3_nt: TGTGCCAGCAGAACCCAGGGGGCAAGTAATTCACCCCTCCACTTT
cdr3_aa: CASRTQGASNSPLHF

j_call: TRBJ2-1
d_call: TRBD2
clone_size: NA
v_call: TRBV9
cdr3_nt: TGTGCCAGCAGCCCCCGACTAGCGGGGATCTACAATGAGCAGTTCTTC
cdr3_aa: CASSPRLAGIYNEQFF

j_call: TRBJ2-7
d_call: TRBD2
clone_size: NA
v_call: TRBV11-3
cdr3_nt: TGTGCCAGCAGCCCGGGGGGTTCCTACGAGCAGTACTTC
cdr3_aa: CASSPGGSYEQYF

j_call: TRBJ1-6
d_call: NA
clone_size: NA
v_call: TRBV10-3
cdr3_nt: TGTGCCATCGGGGACTCTCTGGGACGGTTGTTATTT
cdr3_aa: CAIGDSLGRLLF

j_call: TRBJ2-2
d_call: TRBD1
clone_size: once
v_call: TRBV12-5
cdr3_nt: TGTGCTAGTACGGGGACAGGGGGCACCGGGGAGCTGTTTTTT
cdr3_aa: CASTGTGGTGELFF

j_call: TRBJ1-1
d_call: NA
clone_size: once
v_call: TRBV1
cdr3_nt: TGCACCAGCAGCCCTTCCCTGGGGGGAGGGGTCGGAGACACTGAAGCTTTCTTT
cdr3_aa: CTSSPSLGGGVGDTEAFF

j_call: TRBJ2-3
d_call: TRBD1
clone_size: NA
v_call: TRBV27
cdr3_nt: TGTGCCAGCACCCTGGGGACAGGACCTAGCACAGATACGCAGTATTTT
cdr3_aa: CASTLGTGPSTDTQYF

j_call: TRBJ1-2
d_call: NA
clone_size: NA
v_call: TRBV7-8
cdr3_nt: TGTGCCAGCCGTTCGGGGGGGGGAGGCTATGGCTACACCTTC
cdr3_aa: CASRSGGGGYGYTF

j_call: TRBJ2-7
d_call: TRBD1
clone_size: NA
v_call: TRBV4-2
cdr3_nt: TGTGCCAGCAGCCCCACCACCAGGGACAGGAGCTCCTACGAGCAGTACTTC
cdr3_aa: CASSPTTRDRSSYEQYF

j_call: TRBJ1-5
d_call: NA
clone_size: NA
v_call: TRBV11-2
cdr3_nt: TGTGCCAGCAGCTTAGAGAGCGATCAGCCCCAGCATTTT
cdr3_aa: CASSLESDQPQHF

j_call: TRBJ2-7
d_call: TRBD2
clone_size: NA
v_call: TRBV6-6
cdr3_nt: TGTGCCAGCAGCTTAGCGGGGGGGGCCTACGAGCAGTACTTC
cdr3_aa: CASSLAGGAYEQYF

j_call: TRBJ2-1
d_call: TRBD2
clone_size: NA
v_call: TRBV2
cdr3_nt: TGTGCCAGCAGTGAGTGGACTAGCGGGGGGACAATGACCTACAATGAGCAGTTCTTC
cdr3_aa: CASSEWTSGGTMTYNEQFF

j_call: TRBJ2-7
d_call: TRBD2
clone_size: NA
v_call: TRBV27
cdr3_nt: TGTGCCAGCAGGCGCCTTGGCGGGGGGAGGAACGAGCAGTACTTC
cdr3_aa: CASRRLGGGRNEQYF

j_call: TRBJ1-1
d_call: TRBD1
clone_size: NA
v_call: TRBV7-3
cdr3_nt: TGTGCCAGCAGCTTCGACAGGGTCGGGAGGGGCACTGAAGCTTTCTTT
cdr3_aa: CASSFDRVGRGTEAFF

j_call: TRBJ2-1
d_call: NA
clone_size: NA
v_call: TRBV5-5
cdr3_nt: TGTGCCAGCAGCGAGGGAGTCTCCTCCTACAATGAGCAGTTCTTC
cdr3_aa: CASSEGVSSYNEQFF

j_call: TRBJ2-5
d_call: TRBD2
clone_size: once
v_call: TRBV7-9
cdr3_nt: TGTGCCAGCAGCCCGGGACTAGTAAAGGGTCCCGAGACCCAGTACTTC
cdr3_aa: CASSPGLVKGPETQYF

j_call: TRBJ2-3
d_call: TRBD2
clone_size: NA
v_call: TRBV6-4
cdr3_nt: TGTGCCAGCAGCGGGACTAGCAGCACAGATACGCAGTATTTT
cdr3_aa: CASSGTSSTDTQYF

j_call: TRBJ2-7
d_call: TRBD1
clone_size: NA
v_call: TRBV4-3
cdr3_nt: TGCGCCAGCAGCCAAGAGGACCAGGGGGTGAACTACGAGCAGTACTTC
cdr3_aa: CASSQEDQGVNYEQYF

j_call: TRBJ2-7
d_call: NA
clone_size: NA
v_call: TRBV29-1
cdr3_nt: TGCAGCGCCCGGGTCAGTACTACCGCCTACGAGCAGTACTTC
cdr3_aa: CSARVSTTAYEQYF

j_call: TRBJ2-5
d_call: TRBD2
clone_size: once
v_call: TRBV5-8
cdr3_nt: TGTGCCAGCAGCTTTGGACTAGCGGAAGAGACCCAGTACTTC
cdr3_aa: CASSFGLAEETQYF

j_call: TRBJ2-2
d_call: TRBD2
clone_size: NA
v_call: TRBV19
cdr3_nt: TGTGCCAGTACCATTGGGACTAGCGGATACACCGGGGAGCTGTTTTTT
cdr3_aa: CASTIGTSGYTGELFF

j_call: TRBJ2-5
d_call: NA
clone_size: NA
v_call: TRBV7-9
cdr3_nt: TGTGCCAGCAATCTCGGCCAAGAGACCCAGTACTTC
cdr3_aa: CASNLGQETQYF

j_call: TRBJ2-3
d_call: NA
clone_size: NA
v_call: TRBV4-3
cdr3_nt: TGCGCCAGCAGCCAAGAAAATGTGGCCCGGGGTGTAACAGATACGCAGTATTTT
cdr3_aa: CASSQENVARGVTDTQYF

j_call: TRBJ2-7
d_call: TRBD1
clone_size: NA
v_call: TRBV5-8
cdr3_nt: TGTGCCAGCAGCCTCGGGACAGGGGGCTACGAGCAGTACTTC
cdr3_aa: CASSLGTGGYEQYF

j_call: TRBJ2-7
d_call: TRBD1
clone_size: NA
v_call: TRBV27
cdr3_nt: TGTGCCAGCAGTTTTGACAGGGGGCTCGAGCAGTACTTC
cdr3_aa: CASSFDRGLEQYF

j_call: TRBJ2-7
d_call: TRBD2
clone_size: NA
v_call: TRBV15
cdr3_nt: TGTGCCACCAGCCTGCGGGGGGACTACGAGCAGTACTTC
cdr3_aa: CATSLRGDYEQYF

j_call: TRBJ1-1
d_call: NA
clone_size: NA
v_call: TRBV18
cdr3_nt: TGTGCCAGCTCCCTAAAACTAGGTGAAGCTTTCTTT
cdr3_aa: CASSLKLGEAFF

j_call: TRBJ2-1
d_call: TRBD1
clone_size: few
v_call: TRBV4-3
cdr3_nt: TGCGCCAGCAGCCAAAGACAGGGAGTTTACAATGAGCAGTTCTTC
cdr3_aa: CASSQRQGVYNEQFF

j_call: TRBJ1-5
d_call: NA
clone_size: NA
v_call: TRBV19
cdr3_nt: TGTGCCAGTAGGGGTGGCGGAGGTGGTTTTGACAATCAGCCCCAGCATTTT
cdr3_aa: CASRGGGGGFDNQPQHF

j_call: TRBJ2-3
d_call: TRBD1
clone_size: NA
v_call: TRBV28
cdr3_nt: TGTGCCAGCAGTTTTGATGGATGGGACAGAAGCACAGATACGCAGTATTTT
cdr3_aa: CASSFDGWDRSTDTQYF

j_call: TRBJ2-3
d_call: NA
clone_size: once
v_call: TRBV4-3
cdr3_nt: TGCGCCAGCAGCTCCGGACTTACTAGCACAGATACGCAGTATTTT
cdr3_aa: CASSSGLTSTDTQYF